The 3 T cell receptor beta chains below come from one sample, sequenced in a study of tumor and adjacent non-tumor tissue in lung cancer. RNA was extracted from bulk tissue without any cell sorting. More than 3 cm separated this lung sample from the edge of the tumor. TCRbeta libraries were built with three rounds of nested PCR, modified from ARM-PCR. One entry per CDR3 protein, called by TCRdb with MiXCR from the multiplex PCR reads. The sample has some 97,000 distinct CDR3 sequences, 60% to 80% seen once. Sequenced sample: distant non-tumor lung tissue. The origin of the receptors is a young man with non-small cell lung cancer.

The chain carries TRBV19 and TRBJ2-1, with D maybe TRBD2 (5 bases). Germline values: CDR1 LNHDA, CDR2 SQIVND (reference sequence). The V end lost 3 bases, the J end lost 11 bases, and 8 bases lay between the germline ends. CDR3 size: 11 residues. CDR3 nucleotide sequence: TGTGCCAGTAGTATCGGGGAGAAGCAGTTCTTC. It encodes CASSIGEKQFF.

Notes on this clonotype: At one end the junction does not follow the germline gene, possibly because of a read error. The chain recombines TRBV11-2 with TRBJ1-1; D uncertain. The CDR3 is made up of 13 amino acids. CDR1 SGHAT and CDR2 FQNNGV come from the germline V gene. CDR3 in DNA: TGTGCCAGCAGCTTAGAGGGGAGGTTTGAAGCTTCCTTT. Translated: CASSLEGRFEASF.

Note on this clonotype: Its ends do not fully match the called genes, so a read error is possible. The V call is TRBV7-8, the J call TRBJ2-7; D uncertain. The CDR3 is 13 residues long. Germline assignment: CDR1 SGHVS and CDR2 FQNEAQ. As DNA, the CDR3 is TGTGCCAGCAGCATATCCGTCGGCTACGAGCACTACTTC. Its protein is CASSISVGYEHYF.